The T cell receptor (beta chain) under discussion was sequenced for a study of cytomegalovirus exposure and HLA in healthy donors. Primers for the PCR totalled 60 Vbeta and 13 Jbeta. Assay: immunoSEQ multiplex PCR; the TCRdb copy retains only in-frame clones and omits some. The sample lists approximately 190,000 clones; 65% to 90% were seen once. The CDR3 has 12 amino acids. With V trimmed by 6 bases and J by 7 bases, 4 bases remained unmatched. Germline V CDR1 and CDR2: LNHDA, SQIVND (reference sequence). The rearrangement uses TRBV19 and TRBJ1-1; 8 nucleotides align to TRBD1. The sequence came from a man aged 35-49 years in good health and CMV-seropositive. The sample comprised PBMCs. CDR3 in amino acids: CASSRQGIEAFF. The CDR3 bases are TGTGCCAGTAGCCGACAGGGGATTGAAGCTTTCTTT.